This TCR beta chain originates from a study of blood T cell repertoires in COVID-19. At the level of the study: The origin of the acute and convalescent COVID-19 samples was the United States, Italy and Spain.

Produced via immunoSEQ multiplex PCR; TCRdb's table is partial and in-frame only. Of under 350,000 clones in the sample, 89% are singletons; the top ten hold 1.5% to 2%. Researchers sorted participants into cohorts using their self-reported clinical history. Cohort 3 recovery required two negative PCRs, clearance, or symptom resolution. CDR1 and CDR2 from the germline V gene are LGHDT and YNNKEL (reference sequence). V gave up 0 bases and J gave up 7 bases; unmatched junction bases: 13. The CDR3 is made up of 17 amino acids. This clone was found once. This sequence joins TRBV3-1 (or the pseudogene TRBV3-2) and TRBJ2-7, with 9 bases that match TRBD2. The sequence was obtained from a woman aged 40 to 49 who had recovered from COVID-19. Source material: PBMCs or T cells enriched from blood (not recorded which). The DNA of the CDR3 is TGTGCCAGCAGCCAAGAGTGGAGCGGGAGGAGTAGGAAGGAGCAGTACTTC. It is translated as CASSQEWSGRSRKEQYF.